The rows below give T cell receptor beta chains drawn from one sample of a study of memory CD4+ T cells and cytomegalovirus serostatus. Assay used: immunoSEQ multiplex PCR; TCRdb lists only in-frame clones, some missing. This sample has fewer than 90,000 clones, with roughly 78% found just once. Sequenced: memory CD4+ T cells from blood. The receptor set was obtained from an adult in good health and CMV-seropositive. The CDR3 runs from the conserved cysteine through the conserved F or W. D genes are given only for firm matches. Expanded clones get a size class; other rows say once, few or many, or leave the size out.

V	J	D	size	CDR3	DNA
TRBV29-1	TRBJ2-7	-	-	CSVNRPFSYEQYF	TGCAGCGTTAACAGACCATTCTCCTACGAGCAGTACTTC
TRBV6-1	TRBJ2-1	-	-	CASSEARGGGIGEQFF	TGTGCCAGCAGTGAAGCGCGGGGTGGGGGAATCGGTGAGCAGTTCTTC
TRBV18	TRBJ2-2	-	-	CASSLEFIITGELFF	TGTGCCAGCTCACTCGAATTCATAATTACCGGGGAGCTGTTTTTT
TRBV10-1	TRBJ1-2	-	-	CASSTHPNYGYTF	TGCGCCAGCAGTACACATCCGAACTATGGCTACACCTTC
TRBV30	TRBJ2-1	TRBD2	-	CASELRGLAGGEQFF	TGTGCCTCCGAATTGAGAGGACTAGCGGGGGGAGAGCAGTTCTTC
TRBV27	TRBJ2-1	TRBD2	-	CASSPGAGGIYNEQFF	TGTGCCAGCAGTCCCGGGGCGGGAGGGATCTACAATGAGCAGTTCTTC
TRBV5-1	TRBJ2-3	-	-	CASSAGGTDTQYF	TGCGCCAGCAGCGCCGGGGGCACAGATACGCAGTATTTT
TRBV7-2	TRBJ2-1	-	-	CASSLAQLYNEQFF	TGTGCCAGCAGCTTAGCACAGTTATACAATGAGCAGTTCTTC
TRBV4-2	TRBJ1-1	-	-	CASSQDTENTEAFF	TGTGCCAGCAGCCAAGATACCGAGAACACTGAAGCTTTCTTT
TRBV27	TRBJ1-5	-	few	CASSPLDQPQHF	TGTGCCAGCAGCCCCTTGGATCAGCCCCAGCATTTT
TRBV18	TRBJ1-4	-	-	CASSPAGQGWEKLFF	TGTGCCAGCTCACCAGCCGGGCAGGGTTGGGAAAAACTGTTTTTT
TRBV6-6	TRBJ2-7	TRBD1	-	CASRPTGGSYEQYF	TGTGCCAGCAGACCCACAGGGGGCTCCTACGAGCAGTACTTC
TRBV5-1	TRBJ2-5	-	many	CASSLAIDVPETQYF	TGCGCCAGCAGCTTGGCCATAGATGTCCCAGAGACCCAGTACTTC
TRBV7-2	TRBJ2-3	TRBD2	-	CASSPARSGRAADTQYF	TGTGCCAGCAGCCCCGCCCGCAGCGGGAGGGCCGCAGATACGCAGTATTTT
TRBV30	TRBJ1-2	-	-	CAWNPGRSYGYTF	TGTGCCTGGAATCCGGGACGGAGCTATGGCTACACCTTC
TRBV5-1	TRBJ2-2	-	-	CASSEDGGGAGELFF	TGCGCCAGCTCGGAGGACGGGGGTGGCGCCGGGGAGCTGTTTTTT
TRBV15	TRBJ2-2	-	once	CATSRDGGYTSGELFF	TGTGCCACCAGCAGAGATGGGGGCTACACCTCCGGGGAGCTGTTTTTT
TRBV12-1	TRBJ2-1	-	-	CASSPSTREDYNEQFF	TGTGCCAGCAGCCCCTCGACGCGGGAGGACTACAATGAGCAGTTCTTC
TRBV28	TRBJ1-2	TRBD1	-	CASSPTGGADGYTF	TGTGCCAGCAGTCCTACAGGGGGCGCGGATGGCTACACCTTC
TRBV2	TRBJ1-1	TRBD1	few	CASKPGTANTEAFF	TGTGCCAGCAAGCCCGGGACAGCGAACACTGAAGCTTTCTTT
TRBV6-6	TRBJ1-5	-	-	CASSYMGRGNQPQHF	TGTGCCAGCAGTTATATGGGGCGCGGAAATCAGCCCCAGCATTTT
TRBV19	TRBJ1-1	TRBD1	-	CASSRQGENTEAFF	TGTGCCAGTAGCCGACAGGGGGAGAACACTGAAGCTTTCTTT
TRBV6-6	TRBJ1-2	-	-	CASLAYRNGYTF	TGTGCCAGCCTTGCGTACAGGAATGGCTACACCTTC
TRBV5-8	TRBJ2-1	-	-	CASSLVATEQFF	TGTGCCAGCAGCTTGGTAGCGACCGAGCAGTTCTTC
TRBV5-4	TRBJ1-1	-	-	CASSRRQDMNTEAFF	TGTGCCAGCAGCCGACGACAGGACATGAACACTGAAGCTTTCTTT
TRBV4-3	TRBJ2-2	-	once	CASSQDSRGDTGELFF	TGCGCCAGCAGCCAAGATTCAAGGGGGGACACCGGGGAGCTGTTTTTT
TRBV27	TRBJ2-2	-	-	CASSLTRPGRAPGELFF	TGTGCCAGCAGTTTAACCCGCCCGGGCAGGGCGCCCGGGGAGCTGTTTTTT
TRBV20-1	TRBJ1-2	-	-	CSAGQNYGYTF	TGCAGCGCCGGACAAAACTATGGCTACACCTTC
TRBV5-1	TRBJ1-1	-	-	CASSRGEWDTEAFF	TGCGCCAGCAGCAGAGGGGAGTGGGACACTGAAGCTTTCTTT
TRBV18	TRBJ1-1	TRBD1	-	CASSLRQTGENTEAFF	TGTGCCAGCTCACTCCGGCAGACAGGGGAGAACACTGAAGCTTTCTTT
TRBV5-8	TRBJ2-3	-	-	CASRAGLTVTDTQYF	TGTGCCAGCAGAGCCGGACTGACCGTCACAGATACGCAGTATTTT
TRBV6-5	TRBJ1-4	-	many	CAAQAQLNEKLFF	TGTGCCGCCCAGGCGCAGCTTAATGAAAAACTGTTTTTT
TRBV6-6	TRBJ1-5	TRBD1	-	CASSRDRGNQPQHF	TGTGCCAGCAGTCGGGACAGGGGAAATCAGCCCCAGCATTTT
TRBV7-9	TRBJ1-4	TRBD1	-	CASSSGQGLDEKLFF	TGTGCCAGCAGCTCAGGACAGGGGTTGGATGAAAAACTGTTTTTT
TRBV9	TRBJ2-3	TRBD2	-	CASSRLAGGSKSSTDTQYF	TGTGCCAGCAGTAGACTAGCGGGGGGCTCGAAGTCTAGCACAGATACGCAGTATTTT
TRBV4-1	TRBJ1-3	TRBD1	-	CASSQPGQGTGNTIYF	TGCGCCAGCAGCCAGCCGGGACAGGGTACTGGAAACACCATATATTTT
TRBV5-1	TRBJ1-2	TRBD1	-	CASSLAGGGSYGYTF	TGCGCCAGCAGCTTGGCAGGGGGCGGAAGCTATGGCTACACCTTC
TRBV5-1	TRBJ2-7	-	-	CASSLGSWDLYEQYF	TGCGCCAGCAGCTTGGGGTCTTGGGACCTCTACGAGCAGTACTTC
TRBV4-2	TRBJ2-2	-	-	CASSQDPQSGELFF	TGTGCCAGCAGCCAAGATCCACAGTCCGGGGAGCTGTTTTTT
TRBV6-1	TRBJ1-6	-	-	CASRRSGDNSPLHF	TGTGCCAGCAGAAGAAGTGGGGATAATTCACCCCTCCACTTT
TRBV5-1	TRBJ1-1	-	-	CASSLAGDQGTEAFF	TGCGCCAGCAGCTTGGCGGGTGACCAAGGCACTGAAGCTTTCTTT
TRBV10-2	TRBJ1-5	TRBD1	-	CASSLDRGQGSNQPQHF	TGCGCCAGCAGTTTGGACAGGGGGCAGGGGAGCAATCAGCCCCAGCATTTT
TRBV5-1	TRBJ2-3	TRBD1	-	CASSLATTGTGPDTQYF	TGCGCCAGCAGCTTGGCTACTACCGGGACAGGCCCAGATACGCAGTATTTT
TRBV9	TRBJ2-2	TRBD1	-	CASSARGREDGELFF	TGTGCCAGCAGCGCCAGGGGGCGCGAGGACGGGGAGCTGTTTTTT
TRBV28	TRBJ1-1	-	-	CASSSPPGGYTEAFF	TGTGCCAGCAGTTCCCCCCCCGGGGGCTACACTGAAGCTTTCTTT
TRBV5-5	TRBJ1-1	-	once	CASRSTAGTEAFF	TGTGCCAGCCGAAGTACGGCCGGGACTGAAGCTTTCTTT
TRBV11-3	TRBJ2-1	-	-	CASSLGAEYEQFF	TGTGCCAGCAGCTTAGGGGCGGAGTATGAGCAGTTCTTC
TRBV6-4	TRBJ1-2	-	-	CASRRGGGAYGYTF	TGTGCCAGCAGGCGAGGTGGCGGGGCATATGGCTACACCTTC
TRBV29-1	TRBJ1-4	-	-	CSVGGTTEKLFF	TGCAGCGTTGGCGGGACAACAGAAAAACTGTTTTTT
TRBV19	TRBJ1-2	TRBD1	-	CASSAWDSYYGYTF	TGTGCCAGTAGTGCGTGGGACAGTTACTATGGCTACACCTTC
TRBV27	TRBJ2-3	-	-	CASSLVGRRMRTTDTQYF	TGTGCCAGCAGTTTGGTGGGACGGCGTATGAGAACCACAGATACGCAGTATTTT
TRBV19	TRBJ1-5	TRBD1	-	CASSIDPGQGWQPQHF	TGTGCCAGTAGTATAGACCCGGGACAGGGATGGCAGCCCCAGCATTTT